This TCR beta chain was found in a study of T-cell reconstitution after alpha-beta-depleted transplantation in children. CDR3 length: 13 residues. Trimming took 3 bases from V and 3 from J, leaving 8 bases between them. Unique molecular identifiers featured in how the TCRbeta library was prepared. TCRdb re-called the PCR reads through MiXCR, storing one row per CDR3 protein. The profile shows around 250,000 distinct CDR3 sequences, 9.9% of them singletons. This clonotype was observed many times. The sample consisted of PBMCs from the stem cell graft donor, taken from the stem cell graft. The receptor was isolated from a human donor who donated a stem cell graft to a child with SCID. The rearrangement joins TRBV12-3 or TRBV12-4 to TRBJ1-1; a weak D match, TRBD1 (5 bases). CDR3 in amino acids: CASSFQGDTEAFF. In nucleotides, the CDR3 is TGTGCCAGCAGTTTTCAGGGAGACACTGAAGCTTTCTTT.